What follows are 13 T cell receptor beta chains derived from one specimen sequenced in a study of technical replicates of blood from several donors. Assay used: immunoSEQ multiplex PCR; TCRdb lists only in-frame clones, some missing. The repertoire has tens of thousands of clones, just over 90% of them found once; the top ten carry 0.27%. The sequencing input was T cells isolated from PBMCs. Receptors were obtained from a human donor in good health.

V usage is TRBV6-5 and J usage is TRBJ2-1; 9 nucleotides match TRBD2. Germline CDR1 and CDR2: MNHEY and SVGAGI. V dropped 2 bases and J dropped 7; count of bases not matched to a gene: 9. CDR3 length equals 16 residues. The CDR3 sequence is CASSYLTSGLSNEQFF. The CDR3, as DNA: TGTGCCAGCAGTTACCTAACTAGCGGGCTATCGAATGAGCAGTTCTTC.

CDR3 in amino acids: CASSDIGGGKTYEQFF. The CDR3, as DNA: TGTGCCAGCAGTGACATCGGCGGGGGGAAGACATATGAGCAGTTCTTC. The J gene is TRBJ2-1, the V gene TRBV6-4, with TRBD2 matching over 8 bases. In germline, CDR1 is MRHNA, CDR2 SNTAGT. There are 16 residues in the CDR3. Germline trimming cut 2 bases from V and 8 bases from J; bases unmatched to any gene: 11.

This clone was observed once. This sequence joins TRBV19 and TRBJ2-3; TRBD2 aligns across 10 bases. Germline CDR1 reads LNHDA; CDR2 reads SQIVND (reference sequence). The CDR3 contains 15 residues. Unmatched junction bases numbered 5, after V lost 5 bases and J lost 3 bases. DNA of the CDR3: TGTGCCAGTAGTTACAGCGGGAGGGCGACAGATACGCAGTATTTT. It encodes CASSYSGRATDTQYF. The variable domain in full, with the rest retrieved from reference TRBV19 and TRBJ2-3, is DGGITQSPKYLFRKEGQNVTLSCEQNLNHDAMYWYRQDPGQGLRLIYYSQIVNDFQKGDIAEGYSVSREKKESFPLTVTSAQKNPTAFYLCASSYSGRATDTQYFGPGTRLTVL.

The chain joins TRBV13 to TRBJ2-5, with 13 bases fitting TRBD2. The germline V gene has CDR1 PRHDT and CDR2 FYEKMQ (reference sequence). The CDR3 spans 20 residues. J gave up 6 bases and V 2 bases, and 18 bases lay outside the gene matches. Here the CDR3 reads CASSLRWELRATSGRQTQYF. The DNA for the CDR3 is TGTGCCAGCAGCTTACGGTGGGAGCTCCGGGCGACTAGCGGGAGGCAGACCCAGTACTTC.

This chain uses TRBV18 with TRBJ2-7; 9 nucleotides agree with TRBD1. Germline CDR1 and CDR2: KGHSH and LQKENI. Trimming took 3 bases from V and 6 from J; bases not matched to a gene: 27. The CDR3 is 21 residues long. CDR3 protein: CASSPLHTKDRGDPKGREQYF. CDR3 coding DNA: TGTGCCAGCTCACCCCTTCATACTAAGGACAGGGGAGACCCCAAGGGCCGCGAGCAGTACTTC.

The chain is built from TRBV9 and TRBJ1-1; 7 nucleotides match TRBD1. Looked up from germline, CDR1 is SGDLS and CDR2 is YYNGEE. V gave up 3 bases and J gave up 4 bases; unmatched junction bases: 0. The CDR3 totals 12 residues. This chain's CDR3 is CASSGDSTEAFF. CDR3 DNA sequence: TGTGCCAGCAGCGGGGACAGCACTGAAGCTTTCTTT.

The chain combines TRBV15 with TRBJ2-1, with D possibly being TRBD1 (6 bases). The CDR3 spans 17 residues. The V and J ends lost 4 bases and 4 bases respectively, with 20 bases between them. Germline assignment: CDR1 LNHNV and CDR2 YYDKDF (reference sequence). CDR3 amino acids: CATSTNREFKIYNEQFF. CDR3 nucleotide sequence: TGTGCCACCAGCACAAACAGGGAGTTTAAAATTTACAATGAGCAGTTCTTC.

The CDR3 bases are TGCGCCAGCAGCTTGGACAAAGCGAACACCGGGGAGCTGTTTTTT. Amino acid sequence: CASSLDKANTGELFF. V is TRBV5-1 and J is TRBJ2-2; D uncertain. V was pared by 0 bases and J by 0 bases, with 6 bases between. This CDR3 is 15 amino acids long. Per germline, CDR1 SGHRS and CDR2 YFSETQ.

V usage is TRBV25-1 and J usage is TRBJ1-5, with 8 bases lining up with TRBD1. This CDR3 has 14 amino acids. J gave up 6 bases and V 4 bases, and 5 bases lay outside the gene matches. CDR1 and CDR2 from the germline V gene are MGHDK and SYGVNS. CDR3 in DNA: TGTGCCAGCAGTGTGACAGGGGTCGGTCAGCCCCAGCATTTT. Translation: CASSVTGVGQPQHF.

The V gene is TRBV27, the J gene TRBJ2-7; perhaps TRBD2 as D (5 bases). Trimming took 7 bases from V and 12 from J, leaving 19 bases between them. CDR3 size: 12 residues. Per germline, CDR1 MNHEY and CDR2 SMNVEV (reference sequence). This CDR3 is CASTDLNGKAYF. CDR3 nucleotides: TGTGCCAGCACCGATCTCAACGGGAAGGCGTACTTC.

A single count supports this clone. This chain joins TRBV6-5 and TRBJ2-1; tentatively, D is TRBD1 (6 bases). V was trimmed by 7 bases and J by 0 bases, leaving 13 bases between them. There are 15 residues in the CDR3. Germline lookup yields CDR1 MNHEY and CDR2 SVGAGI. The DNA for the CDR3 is TGTGCCAGCAATTTTGACAGGCGCTCCTACAATGAGCAGTTCTTC. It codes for CASNFDRRSYNEQFF.

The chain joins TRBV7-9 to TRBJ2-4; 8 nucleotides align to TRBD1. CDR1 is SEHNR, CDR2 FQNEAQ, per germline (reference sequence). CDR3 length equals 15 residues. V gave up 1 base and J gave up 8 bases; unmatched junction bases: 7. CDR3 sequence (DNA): TGTGCCAGCAGCTTAGGGACAGGGATTGACGACATTCAGTACTTC. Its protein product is CASSLGTGIDDIQYF.

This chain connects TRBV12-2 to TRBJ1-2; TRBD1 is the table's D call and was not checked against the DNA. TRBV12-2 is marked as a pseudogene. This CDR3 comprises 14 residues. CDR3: CASRPRDRDYGYTF. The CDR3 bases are TGTGCAAGTCGCCCCCGAGACAGGGACTATGGCTACACCTTC.